This TCR beta chain is drawn from a study of blood T cell repertoires in COVID-19. This clone appeared a single time. V lost 3 bases and J 10 bases, leaving 17 bases between the germline ends. Germline V gene lookup returns CDR1 WNHNN and CDR2 SYGVQD (reference sequence). This CDR3 contains 14 residues. TCRdb keeps only in-frame clones here, not all; method: immunoSEQ multiplex PCR. The sample consists of a few hundred thousand clones, approximately 87% of them appearing once. V gene TRBV10-1 combines with J gene TRBJ2-3; D gene uncertain. What was sequenced was PBMCs or T cells enriched from blood (not recorded which). This TCR was sampled from a man aged 35 to 55 in a cohort exposed to, infected with or recovered from COVID-19 (not recorded which). CDR3 protein: CASSEQPTSEAQYF. CDR3 DNA: TGCGCCAGCAGTGAACAACCAACCAGTGAGGCGCAGTATTTT.